The rows below give T cell receptor beta chains drawn from one sample of a study of T-cell memory formation after mild COVID-19. TCRdb used MiXCR to reprocess the 5' RACE reads, holding one entry per CDR3 protein. The sample includes 300,000 to 400,000 distinct CDR3 sequences, approximately 12% of them seen just once. Input material: PBMCs or a T cell subset sorted from them (not recorded which). These TCRs come from a man between 18 and 35 years old who had mild COVID-19 (a few samples of this study predate the infection). Cell type and time point are not known. Both conserved end residues are part of each CDR3. Fields, in order: D gene, V gene, clone size, J gene, CDR3 protein, CDR3 DNA. A D gene is named only where the DNA matches it firmly. Clone size is stated in some rows and not others, as once, few, many or a class when expanded.

>NA|TRBV6-5|NA|TRBJ1-1
CASSLRTVGYTEAFF
TGTGCCAGCAGCCTTCGGACAGTCGGGTACACTGAAGCTTTCTTT
>TRBD1|TRBV20-1|NA|TRBJ1-6
CSASEGANNSPLHF
TGCAGTGCTAGTGAGGGGGCGAATAATTCACCCCTCCACTTT
>TRBD1|TRBV7-6|NA|TRBJ2-5
CASSLGTDRGTYF
TGTGCCAGCAGCTTAGGGACCGACAGGGGGACATACTTC
>NA|TRBV6-2/TRBV6-3|NA|TRBJ2-7
CASRDATRAYEQYF
TGTGCCAGCAGGGACGCAACTAGGGCCTACGAGCAGTACTTC
>NA|TRBV5-6|few|TRBJ2-1
CASTNRAYNEQFF
TGTGCCAGCACCAACAGGGCCTACAATGAGCAGTTCTTC
>TRBD2|TRBV5-1|NA|TRBJ2-3
CASSLIKRGGSTDTQYF
TGCGCCAGCAGCCTGATAAAGCGGGGGGGAAGCACAGATACGCAGTATTTT
>TRBD1|TRBV24-1|few|TRBJ1-5
CATSDPGTDQPQHF
TGTGCCACCAGTGACCCGGGGACAGATCAGCCCCAGCATTTT
>TRBD1|TRBV5-6|NA|TRBJ2-4
CASRKQGFVLYGDKNIQYF
TGTGCCAGCAGGAAACAGGGGTTTGTTTTGTATGGAGACAAAAACATTCAGTACTTC
>TRBD1|TRBV4-3|NA|TRBJ2-2
CASSQDVPQGANTGELFF
TGCGCCAGCAGCCAAGATGTTCCACAGGGGGCCAACACCGGGGAGCTGTTTTTT
>TRBD1|TRBV24-1|few|TRBJ2-5
CATSDGQGQETQYF
TGTGCCACCAGTGATGGACAGGGGCAAGAGACCCAGTACTTC
>NA|TRBV3-1|NA|TRBJ1-1
CASSQPSFGYTEAFF
TGTGCCAGCAGCCAACCCTCGTTTGGATACACTGAAGCTTTCTTT
>NA|TRBV7-9|NA|TRBJ2-3
CASSPAGRTDTQYF
TGTGCCAGCAGCCCCGCGGGGAGGACAGATACGCAGTATTTT
>TRBD1|TRBV24-1|NA|TRBJ1-1
CATSDAPPGGEDTEAFF
TGTGCCACCAGTGACGCCCCTCCAGGGGGCGAGGACACTGAAGCTTTCTTT
>NA|TRBV6-5|NA|TRBJ1-1
CASSYSIGAGAFF
TGTGCCAGCAGTTACTCGATAGGGGCTGGGGCTTTCTTT
>NA|TRBV7-2|few|TRBJ1-2
CASSLRQNNYGYTF
TGTGCCAGCAGCTTGCGACAGAATAACTATGGCTACACCTTC
>NA|TRBV29-1|NA|TRBJ1-1
CSASRSTENTEAFF
TGCAGCGCATCCCGATCTACAGAGAACACTGAAGCTTTCTTT
>NA|TRBV5-1|few|TRBJ2-2
CASSQLHLTGELFF
TGCGCCAGCAGCCAGTTACATCTGACCGGGGAGCTGTTTTTT
>TRBD1|TRBV24-1|NA|TRBJ2-3
CATSPGTGGADTQYF
TGTGCCACCAGTCCCGGGACAGGGGGCGCAGATACGCAGTATTTT
>NA|TRBV10-3|NA|TRBJ1-2
CAISESFVQNYGYTF
TGTGCCATCAGTGAGTCATTCGTCCAGAACTATGGCTACACCTTC
>NA|TRBV20-1|NA|TRBJ2-2
CSALSLGGNGELFF
TGCAGTGCCCTCTCCCTAGGGGGGAACGGGGAGCTGTTTTTT
>NA|TRBV7-2|few|TRBJ1-1
CASSLEGVYTEAFF
TGTGCCAGCAGCTTAGAGGGGGTATATACTGAAGCTTTCTTT
>NA|TRBV5-1|many|TRBJ1-1
CASSLSYGADTEAFF
TGCGCCAGCAGCTTGTCTTACGGGGCGGACACTGAAGCTTTCTTT
>TRBD1|TRBV6-1|NA|TRBJ1-1
CASSDSQGAVTEAFF
TGTGCCAGCAGTGATTCACAGGGGGCTGTCACTGAAGCTTTCTTT
>TRBD1|TRBV11-2|NA|TRBJ1-1
CASSLWTGTEAFF
TGTGCCAGCAGCCTATGGACAGGGACTGAAGCTTTCTTT
>NA|TRBV6-2/TRBV6-3|NA|TRBJ1-2
CASSRVLRYGYTF
TGTGCCAGCAGCCGGGTCCTACGCTATGGCTACACCTTC
>TRBD1|TRBV5-1|many|TRBJ1-6
CASSYSGTGNSPLHF
TGCGCCAGCAGCTACTCAGGGACAGGGAATTCACCCCTCCACTTT
>NA|TRBV7-9|few|TRBJ1-1
CASSHPPGGINTEAFF
TGTGCCAGCAGCCATCCCCCCGGGGGTATAAACACTGAAGCTTTCTTT
>NA|TRBV20-1|many|TRBJ1-1
CSAHLETNTEAFF
TGCAGTGCCCACCTGGAGACGAACACTGAAGCTTTCTTT
>TRBD1|TRBV5-1|NA|TRBJ2-2
CASSQVDRPMSGELFF
TGCGCCAGCAGCCAAGTGGACAGGCCAATGTCCGGGGAGCTGTTTTTT
>NA|TRBV7-2|few|TRBJ1-5
CASSLGQTNQPQHF
TGTGCCAGCAGCTTAGGACAGACTAATCAGCCCCAGCATTTT
>NA|TRBV20-1|few|TRBJ2-3
CSASPMPTDTQYF
TGCAGTGCTAGTCCCATGCCCACAGATACGCAGTATTTT
>NA|TRBV12-3/TRBV12-4|few|TRBJ2-2
CASSFGRDTGELFF
TGTGCCAGCAGTTTTGGGCGGGACACCGGGGAGCTGTTTTTT
>NA|TRBV5-1|many|TRBJ2-5
CASSLGGEETQYF
TGTGCCAGCAGCTTAGGCGGGGAAGAGACCCAGTACTTC
>NA|TRBV28|few|TRBJ2-7
CASSASYEQYF
TGTGCCAGCAGTGCCTCCTACGAGCAGTACTTC
>NA|TRBV7-2|NA|TRBJ2-1
CASSLALGPLEQFF
TGTGCCAGCAGCTTAGCGCTGGGGCCACTAGAGCAGTTCTTC
>TRBD2|TRBV10-3|NA|TRBJ2-1
CAISPLAGGSNEQFF
TGTGCCATCAGCCCACTAGCGGGGGGGTCCAATGAGCAGTTCTTC
>NA|TRBV7-9|NA|TRBJ2-6
CASRAEPRDSGANVLTF
TGTGCCAGCCGAGCCGAGCCCAGGGACTCTGGGGCCAACGTCCTGACTTTC
>NA|TRBV7-3|many|TRBJ1-4
CASSPHGNEKLFF
TGTGCCAGCAGCCCACACGGGAATGAAAAACTGTTTTTT
>TRBD2|TRBV11-2|NA|TRBJ2-5
CASSLGAGGYQETQYF
TGTGCCAGCAGCTTGGGAGCGGGGGGGTACCAAGAGACCCAGTACTTC
>NA|TRBV20-1|many|TRBJ1-1
CSARVIARQEAFF
TGCAGTGCTAGAGTTATTGCCCGACAGGAAGCTTTCTTT
>TRBD2|TRBV5-1|NA|TRBJ2-1
CASSLVAGGLTNEQFF
TGCGCCAGCAGCTTGGTAGCGGGGGGGCTTACGAATGAGCAGTTCTTC
>NA|TRBV7-9|few|TRBJ1-5
CASSRPDSNQPQHF
TGTGCCAGCAGTCGCCCCGACAGCAATCAGCCCCAGCATTTT
>TRBD1|TRBV11-2|few|TRBJ2-5
CASSLRGTGVQETQYF
TGTGCCAGCAGCTTACGCGGGACAGGGGTACAAGAGACCCAGTACTTC
>NA|TRBV19|NA|TRBJ1-5
CASSIKNSNQPQHF
TGTGCCAGTAGTATAAAGAATAGCAATCAGCCCCAGCATTTT
>TRBD1|TRBV6-1|few|TRBJ1-3
CASSEERTGGYGNTIYF
TGTGCCAGCAGTGAAGAGAGGACAGGGGGATATGGAAACACCATATATTTT
>NA|TRBV20-1|few|TRBJ2-5
CSAPEASGLETQYF
TGCAGTGCCCCAGAGGCCAGCGGCCTGGAGACCCAGTACTTC
>NA|TRBV7-8|few|TRBJ1-6
CASSLGYSYNSPLHF
TGTGCCAGCAGCTTGGGGTACTCCTATAATTCACCCCTCCACTTT
>NA|TRBV2|few|TRBJ1-2
CASSEGTHGYTF
TGTGCCAGCAGTGAAGGGACACACGGCTACACCTTC
>NA|TRBV6-5|once|TRBJ2-2
CASRSPGGGRSGELFF
TGTGCCAGCAGATCCCCCGGAGGGGGGAGGTCCGGGGAGCTGTTTTTT
>TRBD2|TRBV7-8|NA|TRBJ2-3
CASSLVGRGSTDTQYF
TGTGCCAGCAGCTTAGTTGGGCGGGGGAGCACAGATACGCAGTATTTT
>TRBD1|TRBV10-3|few|TRBJ1-1
CAIAGGKNTEAFF
TGTGCCATCGCAGGGGGCAAGAACACTGAAGCTTTCTTT
>TRBD2|TRBV12-3/TRBV12-4|NA|TRBJ2-7
CASSLLSGTYEQYF
TGTGCCAGCAGTTTACTAAGCGGGACCTACGAGCAGTACTTC
>NA|TRBV7-3|many|TRBJ2-3
CASSLGPAGDTQYF
TGTGCCAGCAGCTTAGGCCCGGCGGGAGATACGCAGTATTTT
>NA|TRBV12-3/TRBV12-4|few|TRBJ1-1
CASTLWGSNTEAFF
TGTGCCAGCACCTTGTGGGGGTCGAACACTGAAGCTTTCTTT
>NA|TRBV7-9|many|TRBJ1-4
CASSLDDEKLFF
TGTGCCAGCAGCTTAGATGATGAAAAACTGTTTTTT
>NA|TRBV20-1|few|TRBJ2-3
CSARDDVRTDTQYF
TGCAGTGCTAGAGATGACGTACGCACAGATACGCAGTATTTT
>NA|TRBV6-5|few|TRBJ1-2
CASSYGVGPYGYTF
TGTGCCAGCAGTTACGGTGTCGGCCCTTATGGCTACACCTTC
>TRBD2|TRBV20-1|few|TRBJ2-1
CSAGRLAGTGSYNEQFF
TGCAGTGCTGGTAGGCTAGCGGGGACGGGGTCCTACAATGAGCAGTTCTTC